Reported below is one T cell receptor (beta chain). What it recognizes is unknown. The junction shows a germline mismatch at one end, possibly a read error. The authors used template switching to add a universal primer site and gave cDNA unique molecular identifiers. Each CDR3 protein gets one entry after TCRdb re-called the 5' RACE reads with MiXCR. Altogether around 1.7 million distinct CDR3 sequences are present, less than 35% being singletons, with the ten largest covering approximately 0.25%. CDR3 length equals 14 residues. Germline V gene data show CDR1 as SGHRS and CDR2 as YFSETQ. This entry is derived from a study of identical twins. Whole-study results and caveats: Out-of-frame beta sequences exhibited a weaker degree of excess twin sharing. Model-predicted out-of-frame TCR alpha sharing fell below observed values in monozygotic twins. Out-of-frame alpha sequences common to twins were enriched for low generation probability.

What was sequenced was cord blood. V and J are TRBV5-1 and TRBJ2-3; D not resolved. This sequence originates from a newborn girl in good health. CDR3 sequence (DNA): TGTGCCAGCAGCTTAGATGCGCGCACAGATACGCAGTATTTT. As protein: CASSLDARTDTQYF.